What follows describes a single T cell receptor (beta chain). The data are from a study of response to subunit inactivated influenza vaccine. TCRdb reprocessed the RT-PCR reads via MiXCR and lists one record per CDR3 protein. The data show 500,000 to 550,000 distinct CDR3 sequences, under 30% seen once. In germline, CDR1 is SGHVS, CDR2 FQNEAQ. The trim removed 5 bases at V and 3 bases at J, leaving 10 bases unmatched. The CDR3 contains 16 residues. The sample was also linked to a second study, of T cells expressing NK-cell markers. This second study notes: The authors generated TCR beta cDNA through 5'RACE template switching with UMIs. Whether the expanded NKG2C+ T cell clones recognized HCMV remained unclear.

The sequence was obtained from a man between 50 and 59 years old who received an inactivated influenza vaccine. The material was CD4+ T cells sorted from PBMCs, obtained about 13 days after vaccination. The rearrangement uses TRBV7-8 and TRBJ2-3; the match to TRBD2 covers 8 bases. The CDR3 DNA sequence: TGTGCCAGCAGCGCGGGACTAGGAGGAGTAACAGATACGCAGTATTTT. Encoded protein: CASSAGLGGVTDTQYF.